The 8 T cell receptor beta chains below were found in one sample sequenced in a study of shared clonotypes between healthy human individuals. Profiled with immunoSEQ multiplex PCR; TCRdb holds only in-frame clones, not every one. The data contain millions of clones, roughly 96% of them singletons. Sequenced material: naive CD4+ T cells sorted from blood. Documented subset: CD45RA+ positively selected. All receptors derive from a young man in good health.

The rearrangement uses TRBV5-4 and TRBJ1-4; D is unclear. This CDR3 has 14 amino acids. The germline CDR1 and CDR2 sequences are SGHNT and YYREEE (reference sequence). V was pared by 1 base and J by 6 bases, with 10 bases between. This chain's CDR3 is CASSLSGLDEKLFF. The CDR3 region has the DNA TGTGCCAGCAGCTTGTCAGGCCTGGATGAAAAACTGTTTTTT.

V and J are TRBV18 and TRBJ1-6; 10 positions agree with TRBD1. J lost 8 bases, V lost 4 bases, and 8 bases had no gene match. The CDR3 is 16 residues long. CDR1 is KGHSH, CDR2 LQKENI, per germline. Here the CDR3 DNA reads TGTGCCAGCTCACTGACCGGGGACAGGGGTTATTCACCCCTCCACTTT. This codes for CASSLTGDRGYSPLHF. The complete variable domain, with remaining parts taken from reference TRBV18 and TRBJ1-6, reads NAGVMQNPRHLVRRRGQEARLRCSPMKGHSHVYWYRQLPEEGLKFMVYLQKENIIDESGMPKERFSAEFPKEGPSILRIQQVVRGDSAAYFCASSLTGDRGYSPLHFGNGTRLTVT.

This chain's CDR3 is CASSESGVQPQHF. The CDR3 region has the DNA TGTGCCAGCAGTGAATCGGGGGTCCAGCCCCAGCATTTT. This chain links TRBV6-1 with TRBJ1-5; D possibly corresponds to TRBD1 (5 bases). The V end was cut by 2 bases, the J end by 7 bases, with 9 bases between. CDR1 MNHNS and CDR2 SASEGT come from the germline V gene. This CDR3 comprises 13 residues.

This chain uses TRBV6-1 with TRBJ1-5; D not resolved. CDR3 length: 16 residues. Germline CDR1 is MNHNS and CDR2 is SASEGT. V lost 2 bases to trimming and J lost 1 base, with 12 bases between them. The CDR3 DNA follows: TGTGCCAGCAGTGAATTATCCCACCTAAGCAATCAGCCCCAGCATTTT. Residues: CASSELSHLSNQPQHF.

J is TRBJ2-7 and V is TRBV19, with 10 nucleotides matching TRBD2. Per the germline V gene, CDR1 is LNHDA and CDR2 is SQIVND (reference sequence). CDR3 length: 16 amino acids. Trimming took 4 bases from V and 4 from J; bases not matched to a gene: 10. This chain's CDR3 is CASSRISGGTLYEQYF. The CDR3 DNA is TGTGCCAGTAGTAGGATTAGCGGGGGGACTTTATACGAGCAGTACTTC. Looking up the rest from reference TRBV19 and TRBJ2-7 gives the full variable domain: DGGITQSPKYLFRKEGQNVTLSCEQNLNHDAMYWYRQDPGQGLRLIYYSQIVNDFQKGDIAEGYSVSREKKESFPLTVTSAQKNPTAFYLCASSRISGGTLYEQYFGPGTRLTVT.

The V call is TRBV5-7, the J call TRBJ1-1; a weak D match, TRBD1 (5 bases). TRBV5-7 is given ORF status, its function remaining uncertain. The length of the CDR3 is 17 residues. Between the trimmed V and J ends, which lost 0 bases and 8 bases, there was a span of 23 bases. The CDR3 is CASSLEEGQDIHPEAFF. For the CDR3, the DNA is TGTGCCAGCAGCTTGGAGGAGGGGCAGGACATTCACCCGGAAGCTTTCTTT.

The chain employs TRBV28 and TRBJ1-5, with 8 bases lining up with TRBD1. The CDR3 covers 13 residues. In germline, CDR1 is MDHEN, CDR2 SYDVKM. Trimming cost V 6 bases and J 6 bases; bases outside gene matches: 4. DNA for the CDR3: TGTGCCAGCAGCCGACAGGGGTCTCAGCCCCAGCATTTT. Its translation is CASSRQGSQPQHF.

The genes are TRBV7-9 and TRBJ2-5; 10 positions match TRBD1. Germline V lookup: CDR1 SEHNR, CDR2 FQNEAQ (reference sequence). J lost 2 bases, V lost 4 bases, and 1 base had no gene match. The CDR3 runs to 14 residues. In DNA, the CDR3 is TGTGCCAGCAGCTGGACAGGGGGGCAAGAGACCCAGTACTTC. Encoded protein: CASSWTGGQETQYF.